This entry lists 9 T cell receptor beta chains sequenced from one sample in a study of T-cell reconstitution after alpha-beta-depleted transplantation in children. A library of TCRbeta sequences, prepared with unique molecular identifiers, was generated. TCRdb passed the PCR reads through MiXCR, listing each CDR3 protein once. Seen here are about 74,000 distinct CDR3 sequences, 11% to 15% observed once, and the top ten hold around a quarter. This material consisted of PBMCs, mostly from graft donor cells, taken 180 days after TCRalphabeta/CD19-depleted stem cell transplant. The receptors originated from a male patient aged 2 to 9 who had a stem cell transplant for acute lymphoblastic leukemia, so the T cells may come from the graft donor.

The chain combines TRBV6-5 with TRBJ1-2, with 8 bases aligning to TRBD1. The CDR3 has 18 residues. Trimming took 0 bases from V and 8 from J; bases not matched to a gene: 17. From germline, CDR1 is MNHEY and CDR2 SVGAGI. The CDR3 sequence: CASSYSKFSDRGLYGYTF. In DNA form, the CDR3 reads TGTGCCAGCAGTTACTCGAAATTCTCCGACAGGGGTCTCTACGGCTACACCTTC.

The J gene is TRBJ2-1, the V gene TRBV5-8; the match to TRBD2 covers 8 bases. Germline values: CDR1 SGHTS, CDR2 YDEGEE. The CDR3 length is 16 residues. The junction had 9 bases not matched to a gene; V was cut back by 2 bases and J by 5 bases. The CDR3 spells CASSLGAGVRNNEQFF. CDR3 sequence (DNA): TGTGCCAGCAGCTTAGGAGCGGGAGTTAGGAACAATGAGCAGTTCTTC. Based on the CDR3 plus reference TRBV5-8 and TRBJ2-1, the full variable domain is EAGVTQSPTHLIKTRGQQATLRCSPISGHTSVYWYQQALGLGLQFLLWYDEGEERNRGNFPPRFSGRQFPNYSSELNVNALELEDSALYLCASSLGAGVRNNEQFFGPGTRLTVL.

The rearrangement uses TRBV27 and TRBJ2-5; 13 positions agree with TRBD2. V shed 5 bases, J shed 4 bases, and the junction held 4 bases outside the gene matches. The CDR3 runs to 15 residues. Germline loops: CDR1 MNHEY, CDR2 SMNVEV (reference sequence). In DNA form, the CDR3 reads TGTGCCAGCAGTCCACTAGCGGGAGGGAGAGAGACCCAGTACTTC. Its protein is CASSPLAGGRETQYF.

V usage is TRBV27 and J usage is TRBJ2-1; the D call may be TRBD1 or TRBD2 (5 bases each). The CDR3 spans 14 residues. Germline CDR1 MNHEY, CDR2 SMNVEV (reference sequence). V gave up 10 bases and J gave up 2 bases, with 15 bases separating them. The CDR3 coding sequence is TGTGCCACCGGGACCTCGGGTCCCTACAATGAGCAGTTCTTC. Its protein product is CATGTSGPYNEQFF.

V and J are TRBV5-6 and TRBJ1-2; a weak D match, TRBD1 (5 bases). This CDR3 has 14 residues. Trimming took 4 bases from V and 12 from J, leaving 22 bases between them. Germline V gene lookup returns CDR1 SGHDT and CDR2 YYEEEE. CDR3 sequence: CASSPRGQYMGDTF. Written as DNA, the CDR3 is TGTGCCAGCAGCCCTAGAGGACAATACATGGGAGACACCTTC. Together with reference TRBV5-6 and TRBJ1-2, the CDR3 gives the full variable domain: DAGVTQSPTHLIKTRGQQVTLRCSPKSGHDTVSWYQQALGQGPQFIFQYYEEEERQRGNFPDRFSGHQFPNYSSELNVNALLLGDSALYLCASSPRGQYMGDTFGSGTRLTVV.

The gene calls are TRBV2 and TRBJ1-6; no reliable D call. CDR1 SNHLY and CDR2 FYNNEI come from the germline V gene. The CDR3 contains 12 residues. V was shortened by 4 bases and J by 15 bases, with 13 bases between the two germline ends. CDR3 in DNA: TGTGCCAGCAGTGCAAGAGGAGGGAGCCTCCACTTT. This encodes CASSARGGSLHF.

This rearrangement joins TRBV28 to TRBJ2-3; no definite D call. Germline V gives CDR1 MDHEN, CDR2 SYDVKM. This CDR3 is built from 12 residues. Trimming took off 5 bases at V and 5 bases at J, with 8 bases between the two ends. Here the CDR3 reads CASSLLIDTQYF. The CDR3, as DNA: TGTGCCAGCAGTCTCCTAATAGATACGCAGTATTTT. The variable domain in full, completed from reference TRBV28 and TRBJ2-3, reads DVKVTQSSRYLVKRTGEKVFLECVQDMDHENMFWYRQDPGLGLRLIYFSYDVKMKEKGDIPEGYSVSREKKERFSLILESASTNQTSMYLCASSLLIDTQYFGPGTRLTVL.

The chain recombines TRBV6-1 with TRBJ2-3, with D perhaps matching TRBD2 (5 bases). In germline, CDR1 is MNHNS, CDR2 SASEGT. The V end lost 5 bases, the J end lost 0 bases, and 15 bases lay between the germline ends. The CDR3 length is 16 residues. CDR3 bases: TGTGCCAGCAGTAAGGACTTCTCAACTAGCACAGATACGCAGTATTTT. Encoded protein: CASSKDFSTSTDTQYF.

The V and J genes are TRBV7-2 and TRBJ1-2; 8 bases match TRBD1. V was pared by 1 base and J by 5 bases, with 3 bases of the junction left unmatched. Looked up from germline, CDR1 is SGHTA and CDR2 is FQGNSA. This CDR3 is built from 14 residues. CDR3 nucleotides: TGTGCCAGCAGCTTAGAGCGACAGGGGTATGGCTACACCTTC. This encodes CASSLERQGYGYTF.